The TCR beta chain described here comes from a study of T cell responses to AZD1222 COVID-19 vaccine (dated by TCRdb to about 2021). With respect to the entire study: AZD1222 recipients given second doses at about 4 weeks or at about 12 weeks were pooled, since spike-specific TCR depth and breadth were not found to differ between the two schedules. TCR sequencing was performed for over 230 trial participants, of whom around 210 were given two doses of AZD1222 and 26 were given two doses of MenACWY control vaccine. Enrollment into the trials was organized by age into subgroups of 18-55, 56-69 and 70-plus years, and those subgroups contained roughly 140, 27 and 60 TCR-sequenced participants, respectively.

Beyond this particular receptor, the publication reports: No day 14 peak-response samples were available, so repertoires were characterized only after the peak T cell response. Reportedly, almost half of the unique spike-specific TCRs recognized epitopes lying outside the regions that are mutated in the B.1.351 and B.1.1.7 variants. The 56-69-year group was small, and its depth increase did not reach significance, likely because of low power. Participants were mostly white British, with more females than males. The authors suggested clonal diversity may have been underestimated. Spike-specific TCR breadth and depth rose significantly after two AZD1222 doses compared with day 0 and with MenACWY recipients. Conclusions about previously exposed vaccinees were limited because only six AZD1222 recipients were SARS-CoV-2 seropositive at baseline. The vaccine-associated CD4 TCRs covered the entire spike protein, and the dominant responses fell in regions 160-218 and 743-854.

The CDR3 regions of human TCRbeta chains were analyzed by immunosequencing. Per the authors' processing: TCRs in the repertoires were compared against a reference library of SARS-CoV-2-specific TCRs that had been generated with the MIRA antigen-specificity platform. Breadth meant the fraction of unique TCRs that were SARS-CoV-2-associated, whereas depth meant the fraction of total T cells that were SARS-CoV-2-associated. Using the MIRA data, every spike-specific TCR was mapped to the spike region that the TCR reacted to and assigned to either a CD4 or a CD8 class. Log10-transformed breadth and depth values were compared by one-way ANOVA with Sidak's multiple comparisons tests. Entries here come from immuneACCESS through TCRdb and include only in-frame sequences with V and J called. Some clones fail to appear in such tables; in the studies checked, an unresolved V gene covers under half of the shortfall, and the cause of the remainder is unknown. That table supplies the V and J calls and clone size; D and trimming were determined from the DNA. In all, the sample holds around 150,000 clones, and almost 95% of those were seen once. The ten largest account for roughly 2.2% of the sample.

Concerning this clone: Its antigen specificity is not known. Nothing much larger sits one base from this clone, and base qualities are not available.

Taken from the germline V gene (reference sequence), the CDR1 and CDR2 loops are LGHDT and YNNKEL. The CDR3, cysteine through phenylalanine, is 15 amino acids long. Kept here is only the CDR3 DNA, which spans 45 bases and is read in frame from base 1. Ends trimmed: V by 4 bases, J by 8 bases; bases unmatched to a gene: 4. The sample's time point, from its label and the paper: baseline before first vaccination. Vaccinee samples were obtained from the UK trials COV001 and COV002, which included a single-blind randomized controlled phase 2/3 trial of AZD1222 (ChAdOx1 nCoV-19) in healthy adults. For TCRbeta chain sequencing, PBMC samples were collected from trial participants at day 0 and at day 28 after the second dose.

Specimen: peripheral blood, collected on day 0 of AZD1222 vaccination. The TCR originated in an adult in good health. The chain employs TRBV3-1 (or the pseudogene TRBV3-2) and TRBJ2-1; TRBD2 matches 14 bases in the middle. The DNA sequence is given as TGTGCCAGCAGCCCAGGACTAGCGGGGGGTCATGAGCAGTTCTTC. This codes for CASSPGLAGGHEQFF.